This TCR beta chain was observed in a study of CD8 T cells in Susac syndrome. The authors reverse transcribed about 0.5 to 1 ug RNA with random hexamers. Using its own MiXCR run on the immunoSEQ multiplex PCR reads, TCRdb lists one record per CDR3 protein. The repertoire includes nearly 200,000 distinct CDR3 sequences, nearly 95% of them detected once, and 0.093% sits in the top ten. The CDR3 has 13 amino acids. With 0 bases removed from V and 8 bases from J, the gap between germline ends came to 13 bases. Germline-derived CDR1 and CDR2 are GTSNPN and SVGIG (reference sequence). The chain recombines TRBV30 with TRBJ1-1; no firm D call. The TCR sequence derives from a human donor with multiple sclerosis. Sequencing input: CD4+ T cells from PBMCs. CDR3 amino acids: CAWSVAGVMEAFF. The CDR3 DNA sequence: TGTGCCTGGAGTGTAGCTGGGGTGATGGAAGCTTTCTTT.